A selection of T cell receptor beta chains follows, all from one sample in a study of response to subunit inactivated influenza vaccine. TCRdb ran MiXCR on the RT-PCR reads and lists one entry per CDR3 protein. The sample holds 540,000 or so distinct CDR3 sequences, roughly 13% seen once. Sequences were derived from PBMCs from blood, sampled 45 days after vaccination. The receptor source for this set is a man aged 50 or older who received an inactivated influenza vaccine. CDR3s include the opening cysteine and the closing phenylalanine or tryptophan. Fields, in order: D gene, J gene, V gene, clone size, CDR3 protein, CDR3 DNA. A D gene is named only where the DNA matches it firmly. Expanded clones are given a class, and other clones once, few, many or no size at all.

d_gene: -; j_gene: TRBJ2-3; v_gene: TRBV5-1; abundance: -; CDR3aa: CASSTRQTSGDTQYF; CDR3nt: TGCGCCAGCAGTACGAGACAGACTTCAGGGGATACGCAGTATTTT
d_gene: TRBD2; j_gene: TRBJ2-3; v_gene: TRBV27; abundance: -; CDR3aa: CASSPVGGATDTQYF; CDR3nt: TGTGCCAGCAGTCCTGTCGGGGGGGCCACAGATACGCAGTATTTT
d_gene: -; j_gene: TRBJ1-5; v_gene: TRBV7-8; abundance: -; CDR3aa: CASSLSRVNQPQHF; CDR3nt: TGTGCCAGCAGCTTAAGCAGGGTGAATCAGCCCCAGCATTTT
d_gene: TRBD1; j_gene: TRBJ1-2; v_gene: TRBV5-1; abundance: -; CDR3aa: CASSGTSGQVNYGYTF; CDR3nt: TGCGCCAGCAGCGGAACCTCGGGACAGGTCAACTATGGCTACACCTTC
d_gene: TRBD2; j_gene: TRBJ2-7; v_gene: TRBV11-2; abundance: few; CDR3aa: CASSFGGGVHEQYF; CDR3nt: TGTGCCAGCAGCTTCGGGGGGGGCGTTCACGAGCAGTACTTC
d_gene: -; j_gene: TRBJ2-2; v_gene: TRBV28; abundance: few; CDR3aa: CVSSFRLAPGELFF; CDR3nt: TGTGTCAGCAGTTTCCGGCTAGCCCCCGGGGAGCTGTTTTTT
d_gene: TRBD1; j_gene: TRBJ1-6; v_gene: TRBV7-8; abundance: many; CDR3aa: CASSLGGQGDSPLHF; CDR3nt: TGTGCCAGCAGCTTAGGGGGGCAGGGGGATTCACCCCTCCACTTT
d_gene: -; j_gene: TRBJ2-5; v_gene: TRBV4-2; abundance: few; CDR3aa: CASSQDVGVRGQETQYF; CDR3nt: TGTGCCAGCAGCCAAGATGTGGGGGTTCGGGGCCAAGAGACCCAGTACTTC
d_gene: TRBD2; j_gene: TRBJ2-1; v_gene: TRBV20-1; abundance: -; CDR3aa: CSVKREDRYNEQFF; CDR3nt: TGCAGTGTTAAGCGGGAGGATCGCTACAATGAGCAGTTCTTC
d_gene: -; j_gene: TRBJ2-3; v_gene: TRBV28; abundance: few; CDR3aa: CASSLIAVSTDTQYF; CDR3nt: TGTGCCAGCAGCCTAATAGCAGTTAGCACAGATACGCAGTATTTT
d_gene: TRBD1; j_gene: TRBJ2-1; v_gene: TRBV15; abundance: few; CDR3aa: CATSRDLGQGIYNEQFF; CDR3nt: TGTGCCACCAGCAGAGATCTCGGACAGGGGATCTACAATGAGCAGTTCTTC